This T cell receptor (beta chain) was sequenced for a study of vaccination effects on CD4 cells after COVID-19. General study findings and limits: Marked clonal contraction was seen in infection- and vaccine-induced clones late after vaccination.

For this clone: The antigen is undetermined.

Profiled with immunoSEQ multiplex PCR; TCRdb holds only in-frame clones, not every one. The table records under 40,000 clones, 70% to 85% of them present only once. The germline gives CDR1 SNHLY, CDR2 FYNNEI. This CDR3 is 12 amino acids long. The V end was cut by 1 base, the J end by 4 bases, with 1 base between. Expansion of antigen-specific CD4+ T cells with viral peptide pools was carried out by the ViraFEST assay before sequencing. After roughly 10 days in culture, the CD4+ T cells were isolated. Two doses of BNT162b2 or mRNA-1273 vaccine were administered to participants. Recipients of the vaccine had no prior SARS-CoV-2 infection and negative nucleocapsid antibodies. It was with around 9.9 IU/ml IL-2 and roughly 9.2 ug/ml peptides that around 1.8 million PBMC per well were cultured.

This receptor was taken from a human donor who received a COVID-19 vaccine. Some clones in this sample may be carry-over from other donors' samples. V usage is TRBV2 and J usage is TRBJ2-2, with unresolved D. Sequencing was performed on CD4+ T cells from PBMCs cultured with HCoV-NL63 spike peptides, taken after COVID-19 vaccination. The CDR3 sequence is CASSEGTGELFF. CDR3 in DNA: TGTGCCAGCAGTGAAGGCACCGGGGAGCTGTTTTTT.